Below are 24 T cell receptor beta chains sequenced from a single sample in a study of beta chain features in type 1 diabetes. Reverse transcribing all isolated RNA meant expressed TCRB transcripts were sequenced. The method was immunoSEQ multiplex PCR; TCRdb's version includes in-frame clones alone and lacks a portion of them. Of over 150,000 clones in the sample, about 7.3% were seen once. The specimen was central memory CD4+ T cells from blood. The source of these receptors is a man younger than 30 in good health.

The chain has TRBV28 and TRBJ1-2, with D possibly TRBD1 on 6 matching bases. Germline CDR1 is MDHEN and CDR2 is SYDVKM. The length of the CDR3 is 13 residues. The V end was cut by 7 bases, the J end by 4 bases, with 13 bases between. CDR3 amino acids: CASMIQGTYGYTF. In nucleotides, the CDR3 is TGTGCCAGCATGATACAGGGTACCTATGGCTACACCTTC.

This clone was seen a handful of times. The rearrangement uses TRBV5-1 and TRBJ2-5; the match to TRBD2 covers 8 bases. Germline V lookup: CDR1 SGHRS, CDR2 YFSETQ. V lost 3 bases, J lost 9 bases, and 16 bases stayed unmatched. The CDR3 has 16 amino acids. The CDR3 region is CASSSTGTTPRGAQYF. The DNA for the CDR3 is TGCGCCAGCAGCTCGACCGGGACTACCCCGCGGGGGGCCCAGTACTTC.

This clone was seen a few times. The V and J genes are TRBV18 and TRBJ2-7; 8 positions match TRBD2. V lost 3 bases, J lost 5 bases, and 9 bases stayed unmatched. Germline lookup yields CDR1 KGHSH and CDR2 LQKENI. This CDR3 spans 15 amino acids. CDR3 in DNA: TGTGCCAGCTCACCGCGGGGGGCGGGGGCCGACGAGCAGTACTTC. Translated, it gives CASSPRGAGADEQYF.

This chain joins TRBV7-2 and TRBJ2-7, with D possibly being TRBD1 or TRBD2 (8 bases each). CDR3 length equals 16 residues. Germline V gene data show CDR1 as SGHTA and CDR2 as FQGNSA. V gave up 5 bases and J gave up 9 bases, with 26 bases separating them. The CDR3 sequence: CASSVGTGGGSFGQYF. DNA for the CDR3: TGTGCCAGCAGCGTAGGGACAGGCGGGGGGTCGTTCGGGCAGTACTTC.

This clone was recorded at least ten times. CDR3 protein: CASSPGGGGGEKLFF. The DNA for the CDR3 is TGTGCCAGCAGCCCGGGAGGAGGGGGGGGTGAAAAACTGTTTTTT. The rearrangement links TRBV7-2 to TRBJ1-4, with D possibly matching TRBD1 (6 bases). The CDR3 runs 15 residues. Trimming stripped 5 bases from V and 7 bases from J, with 17 bases between. Germline CDR1 and CDR2: SGHTA and FQGNSA.

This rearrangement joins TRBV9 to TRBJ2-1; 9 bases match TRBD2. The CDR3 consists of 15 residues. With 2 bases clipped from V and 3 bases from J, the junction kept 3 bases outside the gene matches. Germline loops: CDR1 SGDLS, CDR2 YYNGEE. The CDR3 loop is CASSVLLAGYNEQFF. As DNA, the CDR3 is TGTGCCAGCAGCGTTCTACTAGCGGGCTACAATGAGCAGTTCTTC.

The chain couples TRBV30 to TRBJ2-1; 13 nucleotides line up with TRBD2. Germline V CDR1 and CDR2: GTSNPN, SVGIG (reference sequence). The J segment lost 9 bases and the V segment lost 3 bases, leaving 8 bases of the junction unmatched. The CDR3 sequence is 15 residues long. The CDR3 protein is CAWSRGTSGNVEQFF. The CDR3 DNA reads TGTGCCTGGAGCAGGGGGACTAGCGGGAACGTTGAGCAGTTCTTC.

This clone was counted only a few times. This chain's CDR3 is CASSDYQGASYEQYF. CDR3 coding DNA: TGTGCCAGCAGTGATTATCAGGGGGCTTCCTACGAGCAGTACTTC. The chain couples TRBV6-1 to TRBJ2-7; 8 bases map to TRBD1. Trimming removed 3 bases from V and 1 base from J; junction bases left unmatched: 5. The V gene's germline CDR1 is MNHNS and CDR2 SASEGT. This CDR3 has 15 amino acids.

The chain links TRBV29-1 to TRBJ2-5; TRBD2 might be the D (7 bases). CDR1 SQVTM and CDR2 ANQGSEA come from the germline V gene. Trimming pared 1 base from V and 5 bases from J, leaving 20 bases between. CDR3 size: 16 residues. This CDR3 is CSVEARGAQRRETQYF. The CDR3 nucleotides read TGCAGCGTTGAAGCTCGGGGGGCTCAACGGAGGGAGACCCAGTACTTC.

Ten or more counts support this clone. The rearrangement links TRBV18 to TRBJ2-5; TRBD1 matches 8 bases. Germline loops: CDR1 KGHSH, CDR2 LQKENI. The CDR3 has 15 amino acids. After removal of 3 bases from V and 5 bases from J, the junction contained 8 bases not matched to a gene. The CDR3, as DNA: TGTGCCAGCTCACCCCGGACAGGGCCGGGGGAGACCCAGTACTTC. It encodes CASSPRTGPGETQYF.

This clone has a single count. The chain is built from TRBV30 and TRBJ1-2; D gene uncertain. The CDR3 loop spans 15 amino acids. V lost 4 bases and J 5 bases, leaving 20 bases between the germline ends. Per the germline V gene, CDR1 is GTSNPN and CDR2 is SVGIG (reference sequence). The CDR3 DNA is TGTGCCTGGACCGGAGGACGACGGTGGGGATATGGCTACACCTTC. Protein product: CAWTGGRRWGYGYTF.

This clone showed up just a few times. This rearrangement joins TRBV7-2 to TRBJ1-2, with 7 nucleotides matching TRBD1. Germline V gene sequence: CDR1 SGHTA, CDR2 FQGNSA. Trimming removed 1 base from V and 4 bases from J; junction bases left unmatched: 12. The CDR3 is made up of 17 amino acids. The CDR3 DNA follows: TGTGCCAGCAGCTTAGTGTCAGGGGGGCCTCTAGGCTATGGCTACACCTTC. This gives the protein CASSLVSGGPLGYGYTF.

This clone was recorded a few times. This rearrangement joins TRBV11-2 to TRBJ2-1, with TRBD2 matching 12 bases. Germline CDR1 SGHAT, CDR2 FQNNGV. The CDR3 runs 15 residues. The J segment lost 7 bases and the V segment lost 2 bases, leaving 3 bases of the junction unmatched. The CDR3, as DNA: TGTGCCAGCAGCTTAAGACTAGCGGGGGATAATGAGCAGTTCTTC. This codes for CASSLRLAGDNEQFF.

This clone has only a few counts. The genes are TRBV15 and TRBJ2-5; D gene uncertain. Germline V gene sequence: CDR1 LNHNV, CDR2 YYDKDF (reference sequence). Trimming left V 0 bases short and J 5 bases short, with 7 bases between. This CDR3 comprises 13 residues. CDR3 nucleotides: TGTGCCACCAGCAGAGATGTCGAGGAGACCCAGTACTTC. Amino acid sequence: CATSRDVEETQYF.

The CDR3 nucleotides read TGTGCCAGCAGCCAAGAACTAGCGGAGATCACAGATACGCAGTATTTT. Its translation is CASSQELAEITDTQYF. The chain links TRBV4-2 to TRBJ2-3, with 8 bases fitting TRBD2. Germline trimming cut 0 bases from V and 2 bases from J; bases unmatched to any gene: 4. The CDR3 sequence is 16 residues long. In germline, CDR1 is LGHNA, CDR2 YNFKEQ.

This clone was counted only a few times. The CDR3 nucleotides are TGTGCCAGCAGCCCTAGGTTCGATCCAAATACGCAGTATTTT. This translates into CASSPRFDPNTQYF. The gene calls are TRBV11-3 and TRBJ2-3; D is ambiguous. The CDR3 contains 14 residues. Germline V gives CDR1 SGHNT, CDR2 YENEEA. Trimming took 5 bases from V and 7 from J, leaving 16 bases between them.

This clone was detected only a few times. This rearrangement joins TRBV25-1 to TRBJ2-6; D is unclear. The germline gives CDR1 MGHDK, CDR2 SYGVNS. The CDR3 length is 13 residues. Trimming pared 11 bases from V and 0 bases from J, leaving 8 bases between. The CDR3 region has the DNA TGTGCCTCTCAGTCCTCTGGGGCCAACGTCCTGACTTTC. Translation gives CASQSSGANVLTF.

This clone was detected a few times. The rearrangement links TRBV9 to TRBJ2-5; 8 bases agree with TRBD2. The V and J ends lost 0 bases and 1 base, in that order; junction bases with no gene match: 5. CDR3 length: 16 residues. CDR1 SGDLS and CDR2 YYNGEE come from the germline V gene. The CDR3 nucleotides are TGTGCCAGCAGCGTAGCGGGGGGGATAGGCCAAGAGACCCAGTACTTC. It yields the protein CASSVAGGIGQETQYF.

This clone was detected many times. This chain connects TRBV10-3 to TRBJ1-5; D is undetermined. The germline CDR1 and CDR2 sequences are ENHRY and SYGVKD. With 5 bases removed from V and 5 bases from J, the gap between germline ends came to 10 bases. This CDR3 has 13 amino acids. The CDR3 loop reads CAISKDNDQPQHF. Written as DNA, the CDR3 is TGTGCCATCAGTAAAGACAATGATCAGCCCCAGCATTTT.

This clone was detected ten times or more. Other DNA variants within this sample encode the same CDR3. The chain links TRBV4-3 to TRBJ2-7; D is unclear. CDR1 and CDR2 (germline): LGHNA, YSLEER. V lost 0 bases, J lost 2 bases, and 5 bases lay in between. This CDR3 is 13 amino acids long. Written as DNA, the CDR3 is TGCGCCAGCAGCCAAGATCTACCCTACGAGCAGTACTTC. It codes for CASSQDLPYEQYF.

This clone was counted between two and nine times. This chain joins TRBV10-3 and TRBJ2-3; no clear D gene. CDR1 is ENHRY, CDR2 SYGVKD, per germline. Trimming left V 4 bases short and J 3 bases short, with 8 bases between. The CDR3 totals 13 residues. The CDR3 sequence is CAISVERTDTQYF. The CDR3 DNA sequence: TGTGCCATCAGTGTCGAGAGAACAGATACGCAGTATTTT.

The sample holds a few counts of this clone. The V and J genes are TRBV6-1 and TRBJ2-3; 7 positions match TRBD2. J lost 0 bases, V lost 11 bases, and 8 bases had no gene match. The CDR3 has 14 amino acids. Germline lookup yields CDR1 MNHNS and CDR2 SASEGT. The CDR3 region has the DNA TGTGCCTCCGGGCGGGGGTCTAGCACAGATACGCAGTATTTT. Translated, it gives CASGRGSSTDTQYF.

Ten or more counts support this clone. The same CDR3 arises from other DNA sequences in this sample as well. CDR3 in DNA: TGCAGCGTTGGCCGGGACTATGGCTACACCTTC. It translates to CSVGRDYGYTF. The V call is TRBV29-1, the J call TRBJ1-2, with D hard to call. Trimming took 4 bases from V and 3 from J, leaving 6 bases between them. CDR1 SQVTM and CDR2 ANQGSEA come from the germline V gene. This CDR3 is built from 11 residues.

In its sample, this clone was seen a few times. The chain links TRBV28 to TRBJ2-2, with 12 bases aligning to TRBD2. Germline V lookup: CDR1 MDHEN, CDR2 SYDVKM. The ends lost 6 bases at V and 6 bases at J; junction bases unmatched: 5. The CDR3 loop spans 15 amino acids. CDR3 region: CASSHRLAGAGELFF. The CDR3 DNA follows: TGTGCCAGCAGCCATCGACTAGCGGGAGCCGGGGAGCTGTTTTTT.